This TCR beta chain was captured by sequencing in a study of CD8+ T cells in alopecia areata. The treatment was: oral pan-JAK inhibitor, 5-10 mg twice daily. Following RNA extraction, reverse transcription yielded cDNA that acted as the sequencing template. Method: immunoSEQ multiplex PCR; TCRdb's copy keeps in-frame clones and lacks some. The table records over 120,000 clones, 45% to 60% of them present only once. The CDR3 spans 15 residues. Trimming pared 0 bases from V and 2 bases from J, leaving 11 bases between. Germline lookup yields CDR1 SEHNR and CDR2 FQNEAQ (reference sequence). Points from the study as a whole: Treatment with tofacitinib significantly lowered scalp clonality and reduced expanded CD8+ clones among the top 100.

This clone has only a few counts. The antigen is unknown. The genes are TRBV7-9 and TRBJ2-7; TRBD1 might be the D (7 bases). The material sequenced was CD8+ T cells sorted from blood, taken at week 4, from a patient treated with tofacitinib. The sequence was obtained from a human donor with alopecia areata. As DNA, the CDR3 is TGTGCCAGCAGCTTAGCGGAGGGACAGACCTACGAGCAGTACTTC. Protein: CASSLAEGQTYEQYF.